Listed below are T cell receptor beta chains from one sample, sequenced in a study of Tregs in tolerant kidney transplant recipients. TCRdb's table, derived via immunoSEQ multiplex PCR, lists solely in-frame clones and lacks some. Here the sample spans around 64,000 clones, 87% being singletons. The sample consisted of CD4+ T cells from blood (PBMCs), taken 6 months after the transplant. The source of these receptors is a human patient who received a combined kidney and bone marrow transplant. The graft donor may have given rise to some T cells. Each CDR3 is given with its conserved first and last residue. D genes are given only for firm matches. Where a row states a size, it is once, few, many or the class of an expanded clone; other rows omit it.

D gene	clone size	V gene	J gene	CDR3 DNA	CDR3 protein
.	.	TRBV2	TRBJ1-4	TGTGCCAGCAGGGGGGACACACTTAATGAAAAACTGTTTTTT	CASRGDTLNEKLFF
TRBD2	.	TRBV19	TRBJ2-7	TGTGCCAGTAGTACCAAGGGACTAGCGGGACATACCTACGAGCAGTACTTC	CASSTKGLAGHTYEQYF
.	.	TRBV7-3	TRBJ2-3	TGTGCCAGCAGCTTTGGCGGGAGCACAGATACGCAGTATTTT	CASSFGGSTDTQYF
TRBD1	.	TRBV7-2	TRBJ1-2	TGTGCCAGCAGCTTATCAGGGGGCGTTTATGGCTACACCTTC	CASSLSGGVYGYTF
TRBD2	.	TRBV7-9	TRBJ2-2	TGTGCCAGCAGCCAGGGCGGACTAGTCAACACCGGGGAGCTGTTTTTT	CASSQGGLVNTGELFF
TRBD2	.	TRBV5-6	TRBJ2-7	TGTGCCAGCAGCGATAGCGGGGGAAAATACGAGCAGTACTTC	CASSDSGGKYEQYF
.	few	TRBV19	TRBJ1-4	TGTGCCAGTACTCCAATGTGGGTCCGCGGCGAAAAACTGTTTTTT	CASTPMWVRGEKLFF
TRBD2	.	TRBV5-1	TRBJ2-7	TGCGCCAGCAGCTTGGTCTCAGGGCAGCGGGAGGCCCACGAGCAGTACTTC	CASSLVSGQREAHEQYF
.	.	TRBV30	TRBJ1-1	TGTGCCTGGAGTGTATTGGGCTACACTGAAGCTTTCTTT	CAWSVLGYTEAFF
.	.	TRBV7-2	TRBJ2-7	TGTGCCAGCAGCCCGGACGTCTTCCGGGGGGCGAAATACGAGCAGTACTTC	CASSPDVFRGAKYEQYF
TRBD2	.	TRBV9	TRBJ2-4	TGTGCCAGCAGCCCTCCGGGGGGGCCTTTCAGCATTCAGTACTTC	CASSPPGGPFSIQYF
.	.	TRBV18	TRBJ1-6	TGTGCCAGTAGAGGACAGAGCTCCTATAATTCCCCCCTCCACTTT	CASRGQSSYNSPLHF
.	.	TRBV7-2	TRBJ2-5	TGTGCCAGCAGCCCAGACAGACAAGAGACCCAGTACTTC	CASSPDRQETQYF
TRBD2	once	TRBV4-3	TRBJ2-5	TGCGCCAGCAGCCAAGATAGGGGACTAGCGGGGGGGCCCCAAGAGACCCAGTACTTC	CASSQDRGLAGGPQETQYF
.	.	TRBV6-5	TRBJ2-5	TGTGCCAGCACACCAACCGGGACTAGGGGGCCCCAGTACTTC	CASTPTGTRGPQYF
.	.	TRBV5-6	TRBJ1-1	TGTGCCAGCAGCTTGGTTCAGGGTAAGGTCACTGAAGCTTTCTTT	CASSLVQGKVTEAFF
.	.	TRBV18	TRBJ1-6	TGTGCCAGCTCACCAAATTCCCAGGGAAATTCACCCCTCCACTTT	CASSPNSQGNSPLHF
TRBD2	once	TRBV5-1	TRBJ2-7	TGCGCCAGCAGCTTGACTAGCGGGAGCCACGAGCAGTACTTC	CASSLTSGSHEQYF
TRBD2	.	TRBV2	TRBJ2-1	TGTGCCAGCAGGGAGACTAGCGGGATCTACAATGAGCAGTTCTTC	CASRETSGIYNEQFF
.	once	TRBV6-5	TRBJ1-1	TGTGCCAGCAGTCGCGGCAGGGGTGAAGCTTTCTTT	CASSRGRGEAFF
.	.	TRBV4-2	TRBJ2-7	TGTGCCAGCAGCCAAGATCCAAGAGGGCCGAGCCTCCCCTACGAGCAGTACTTC	CASSQDPRGPSLPYEQYF
.	.	TRBV6-5	TRBJ2-7	TGTGCCAGCAGTTCACAAGAACAGGGCCAGTACTTC	CASSSQEQGQYF
.	once	TRBV7-2	TRBJ2-7	TGTGCCAGCAGCTTAGCGCGAGGGGGGGCTTATTACGAGCAGTACTTC	CASSLARGGAYYEQYF
TRBD1	.	TRBV11-3	TRBJ2-2	TGTGCCAGCAGCTGGCGACAGGGTAACGGGGAGCTGTTTTTT	CASSWRQGNGELFF
.	.	TRBV4-2	TRBJ2-3	TGTGCCAGCAGCCAAGAGTTTGCGGGTGTGGCAGATACGCAGTATTTT	CASSQEFAGVADTQYF
.	.	TRBV9	TRBJ2-7	TGTGCCAGCAGCCCCGGGCTAGCGTACCACGAGCAGTACTTC	CASSPGLAYHEQYF
TRBD1	few	TRBV10-3	TRBJ1-6	TGTGCCATCAGTGAGTCGCGACAGGGAGGAGATAATTCCCCCCTCCACTTT	CAISESRQGGDNSPLHF
TRBD2	.	TRBV18	TRBJ2-1	TGTGCCAGCTCACCAAAGAAAAAGCGGGGGGACAATGAGCAGTTCTTC	CASSPKKKRGDNEQFF
TRBD2	.	TRBV7-8	TRBJ2-5	TGTGCCAGCAGCTTAGGACTAGCGGGGGACCAAGAGACCCAGTACTTC	CASSLGLAGDQETQYF
.	.	TRBV15	TRBJ1-2	TGTGCCACCAGCCAAGGGAGGGAATTCTATGGCTACACCTTC	CATSQGREFYGYTF
.	.	TRBV19	TRBJ2-6	TGTGCCAGTAGTAGATTTCAGGGTACTGGGGCCAACGTCCTGACTTTC	CASSRFQGTGANVLTF
.	.	TRBV6-5	TRBJ1-1	TGTGCCAGCAGCCAAGGGCAGGGAATCAGCACTGAAGCTTTCTTT	CASSQGQGISTEAFF
.	.	TRBV29-1	TRBJ2-5	TGCAGCGTTGGGGGAGGGGGTTCAGGGACCCAGTACTTC	CSVGGGGSGTQYF
TRBD2	.	TRBV7-6	TRBJ2-2	TGTGCCAGCAGCTTATCGCGGGGGGGTTGGTCGACCGGGGAGCTGTTTTTT	CASSLSRGGWSTGELFF
.	.	TRBV23-1	TRBJ2-7	TGCGCCAGCAGTCAATCTCCCAGGTGCGAGCAGTACTTC	CASSQSPRCEQYF
TRBD1	once	TRBV5-1	TRBJ1-1	TGCGCCAGCAGCTTATTACAGGGGGTTAACACTGAAGCTTTCTTT	CASSLLQGVNTEAFF
TRBD1	.	TRBV2	TRBJ2-5	TGTGCCAGCAGTCCTAACAGGGGGCAAGAGACCCAGTACTTC	CASSPNRGQETQYF
TRBD2	.	TRBV30	TRBJ2-5	TGTGCCTGGAGCACGGGACTAGTGAAGAACAAAATGGGGACCCAGTACTTC	CAWSTGLVKNKMGTQYF
TRBD1	.	TRBV5-4	TRBJ2-7	TGTGCCAGCAGAACAGGGGGTGCCTACGAGCAGTACTTC	CASRTGGAYEQYF
TRBD2	.	TRBV5-1	TRBJ2-7	TGCGCCAGCAGCCTGACTAGCGGGAGGACCTACGAGCAGTACTTC	CASSLTSGRTYEQYF
TRBD1	.	TRBV7-2	TRBJ2-6	TGTGCCAGCAGCCCACGGGACAGGGGGCCCAACCCTGGGGCCAACGTCCTGACTTTC	CASSPRDRGPNPGANVLTF
TRBD1	.	TRBV19	TRBJ2-1	TGTGCCAGTAGCCCGGGACAGAGATTATACAATGAGCAGTTCTTC	CASSPGQRLYNEQFF
.	.	TRBV4-3	TRBJ2-3	TGCGCCAGCAGCCTGGGACTACCTGGGACAAGCACAGATACGCAGTATTTT	CASSLGLPGTSTDTQYF
TRBD2	.	TRBV5-1	TRBJ2-1	TGCGCCAGCAGCTCGGGACTAGCGGGAGGTGTGCAGTTCTTC	CASSSGLAGGVQFF
.	.	TRBV30	TRBJ1-6	TGTGCCTGGAGTCGACCAGGGAGGGCAAATAATTCCCCCCTCCACTTT	CAWSRPGRANNSPLHF
TRBD1	.	TRBV7-2	TRBJ1-1	TGTGCCAGCAGCTTAAGAGACAGGGTCAACACTGAAGCTTTCTTT	CASSLRDRVNTEAFF
TRBD1	.	TRBV7-3	TRBJ2-2	TGTGCCAGCAGCTTCGGGACAGGGAGAACCGGGGGGCTGTTTTTT	CASSFGTGRTGGLFF
TRBD2	.	TRBV6-6	TRBJ2-3	TGTGCCAGCAGTTACGCCACTAGCGGGGGCACAGATACGCAGTATTTT	CASSYATSGGTDTQYF
.	.	TRBV7-6	TRBJ1-2	TGTGCCAGCAGCTTAGAGCCTGTTGGGGCAGTCTATGGCTACACCTTC	CASSLEPVGAVYGYTF
TRBD1	.	TRBV5-5	TRBJ1-6	TGTGCCAGCAGCTTACGGACAGGGGGCGTGGGTAATTCACCCCTCCACTTT	CASSLRTGGVGNSPLHF
TRBD1	.	TRBV19	TRBJ2-2	TGTGCCAGTAGTGGACAGGGGGTAAGGACCGGGGAGCTGTTTTTT	CASSGQGVRTGELFF
.	.	TRBV7-2	TRBJ2-5	TGTGCCAGCAGCTCACAGGGCCAAGAGACCCAGTACTTC	CASSSQGQETQYF
.	.	TRBV7-2	TRBJ2-7	TGTGCCAGCAGCTTCTCCCTTAGCTCCTACGAGCAGTACTTC	CASSFSLSSYEQYF
.	.	TRBV11-2	TRBJ2-7	TGTGCCAGCAGCCCCGGGGGGCCCGAGCAGTACTTC	CASSPGGPEQYF
TRBD1	.	TRBV18	TRBJ2-2	TGTGCCAGCTCACCAGGGGAAGGGGGCGTCACCGGGGAGCTGTTTTTT	CASSPGEGGVTGELFF
TRBD2	.	TRBV4-3	TRBJ2-1	TGCGCCAGCAGCCAACAACTAGCGGGCTACAATGAGCAGTTCTTC	CASSQQLAGYNEQFF
.	.	TRBV11-3	TRBJ1-1	TGTGCCAGCAGCTTCCAGCGGACAGATACAGGAGAAGCTTTCTTT	CASSFQRTDTGEAFF
TRBD2	.	TRBV11-3	TRBJ2-1	TGTGCCAGCAGCTTCTGGACTAGCGAGAATGAGCAGTTCTTC	CASSFWTSENEQFF